These 18 T cell receptor beta chains share one sample of origin, sequenced in a study of shared clonotypes between healthy human individuals. As defined, naive CD8 cells were CD45RO-negative and positively selected for CCR7, with terminally differentiated effector memory CD45RA+ cells excluded. Profiling relied on immunoSEQ multiplex PCR, and the TCRdb table lists in-frame clones only, not all of them. The sample consists of roughly 850,000 clones, about 96% of them appearing once. Sequencing was carried out using naive CD8+ T cells sorted from blood. These receptors all stem from a man aged 25 to 40 in good health.

V and J are TRBV5-1 and TRBJ2-7, with D perhaps matching TRBD2 (5 bases). This CDR3 spans 14 amino acids. The germline V and J ends were trimmed by 2 bases and 6 bases, with 15 bases remaining between them. CDR1 and CDR2 (germline): SGHRS, YFSETQ. CDR3 sequence (DNA): TGCGCCAGCAGCTTAATCATTGGAGGCGGCGAGCAGTACTTC. This codes for CASSLIIGGGEQYF.

The rearrangement joins TRBV2 to TRBJ1-2; TRBD1 agrees at 8 bases. V shed 4 bases and J 1 base; nucleotides not matched to a gene: 8. Per germline, CDR1 SNHLY and CDR2 FYNNEI. The CDR3 is 16 residues long. The CDR3 loop is CASSGDRRSNNYGYTF. Here the CDR3 DNA reads TGTGCCAGCAGTGGGGACAGGAGAAGTAATAACTATGGCTACACCTTC.

The chain couples TRBV11-3 to TRBJ2-3; TRBD1 or TRBD2 may be the D gene (5 bases each). Germline V gene lookup returns CDR1 SGHNT and CDR2 YENEEA. Between the trimmed V and J ends, which lost 3 bases and 4 bases, there was a span of 14 bases. This CDR3 is 15 amino acids long. CDR3 residues: CASSLGTVDPDTQYF. The CDR3 nucleotides read TGTGCCAGCAGCTTGGGGACGGTTGATCCAGATACGCAGTATTTT.

The chain links TRBV7-9 to TRBJ2-5; D may be TRBD2 (6 bases). CDR1 is SEHNR, CDR2 FQNEAQ, per germline (reference sequence). V was pared by 5 bases and J by 2 bases, with 12 bases between. The length of the CDR3 is 14 residues. In DNA, the CDR3 is TGTGCCAGCAGCCCTCCTAGCGTTCAAGAGACCCAGTACTTC. Its translation is CASSPPSVQETQYF.

The chain joins TRBV6-5 to TRBJ2-7; D is perhaps TRBD1 (6 bases). Germline CDR1 and CDR2: MNHEY and SVGAGI. V was pared by 2 bases and J by 4 bases, with 18 bases between. This CDR3 has 16 residues. The CDR3 DNA reads TGTGCCAGCAGTTACATCGGCGCAACAGGGCTGTACGAGCAGTACTTC. Its protein product is CASSYIGATGLYEQYF.

The chain is built from TRBV13 and TRBJ2-2, with a tentative D call TRBD1 (6 bases). V lost 5 bases, J lost 8 bases, and 12 bases lay in between. CDR1 and CDR2 (germline): PRHDT, FYEKMQ (reference sequence). The CDR3 runs 13 residues. CDR3 residues: CASSQGQIGELFF. CDR3 DNA sequence: TGTGCCAGCAGCCAAGGACAGATAGGGGAGCTGTTTTTT.

The chain employs TRBV28 and TRBJ1-1; D not resolved. The germline V and J ends were trimmed by 3 bases and 4 bases, with 9 bases remaining between them. This CDR3 has 13 amino acids. The germline V gene has CDR1 MDHEN and CDR2 SYDVKM. CDR3 DNA: TGTGCCAGCAGTTTGAATTGGGGCACTGAAGCTTTCTTT. It yields the protein CASSLNWGTEAFF.

V gene TRBV7-8 combines with J gene TRBJ2-3; TRBD2 matches 14 bases. Germline CDR1 reads SGHVS; CDR2 reads FQNEAQ. The CDR3 has 15 amino acids. V lost 6 bases, J lost 6 bases, and 5 bases stayed unmatched. CDR3 nucleotides: TGTGCCAGCAGACCCGGACTAGCGGGAGGTGATACGCAGTATTTT. This gives the protein CASRPGLAGGDTQYF.

This rearrangement joins TRBV7-9 to TRBJ2-2; possible D gene TRBD2, 5 bases. Per germline, CDR1 SEHNR and CDR2 FQNEAQ (reference sequence). The V end lost 6 bases, the J end lost 4 bases, and 18 bases lay between the germline ends. CDR3 length: 16 residues. CDR3 sequence (DNA): TGTGCCAGCAGTCCCGCGCGGGTAGGGAGCACCGGGGAGCTGTTTTTT. Protein: CASSPARVGSTGELFF.

V is TRBV6-1 and J is TRBJ2-7, with 7 bases lining up with TRBD2. This CDR3 contains 15 residues. Per the germline V gene, CDR1 is MNHNS and CDR2 is SASEGT. J was trimmed by 0 bases and V by 11 bases; bases with no gene match: 13. CDR3 DNA sequence: TGTGCCGCAAGCGGGGTAGGCTCTTTCTCCTACGAGCAGTACTTC. Its translation is CAASGVGSFSYEQYF.

The V call is TRBV14, the J call TRBJ2-2, with TRBD2 matching 10 bases. CDR3 length: 16 amino acids. V lost 3 bases, J lost 7 bases, and 8 bases stayed unmatched. Per germline, CDR1 SGHDN and CDR2 FVKESK. CDR3 DNA: TGTGCCAGCAGCCAGGGGGCTAGCGGGAGTCACGGGGAGCTGTTTTTT. This encodes CASSQGASGSHGELFF.

The chain employs TRBV6-5 and TRBJ1-1; perhaps TRBD1 as D (6 bases). The V gene lost 2 bases and the J gene lost 2 bases, with 12 bases spanning the gap. The CDR3 contains 15 residues. Germline CDR1 reads MNHEY; CDR2 reads SVGAGI. The CDR3 DNA reads TGTGCCAGCAGTTACACGGGGGGCATTAACACTGAAGCTTTCTTT. Its protein is CASSYTGGINTEAFF.

On this clone: This same CDR3 is encoded by further DNA sequences in the sample. The chain uses TRBV6-5 and TRBJ2-2, with D hard to call. Germline V CDR1 and CDR2: MNHEY, SVGAGI. The CDR3 is 13 residues long. The germline V and J ends were trimmed by 0 bases and 3 bases, with 2 bases remaining between them. The CDR3 bases are TGTGCCAGCAGTTACTCATACACCGGGGAGCTGTTTTTT. The encoded protein is CASSYSYTGELFF.

The sample holds a few counts of this clone. V and J are TRBV4-1 and TRBJ2-7; 8 bases match TRBD2. This CDR3 is built from 16 residues. Germline CDR1 and CDR2: MGHRA and YSYEKL. J was trimmed by 6 bases and V by 4 bases; bases with no gene match: 14. In DNA form, the CDR3 reads TGCGCCAGCAGCCCTCGGGGTAGCGGGACGCTGGGCGAGCAGTACTTC. Translated: CASSPRGSGTLGEQYF.

The chain carries TRBV29-1 and TRBJ2-1, with D possibly called TRBD1 or TRBD2 (5 bases each). Germline assignment: CDR1 SQVTM and CDR2 ANQGSEA. There are 13 residues in the CDR3. The V and J ends lost 8 bases and 8 bases respectively, with 19 bases between them. CDR3 amino acids: CSFRDGSGDEQFF. CDR3 nucleotide sequence: TGCAGCTTTCGGGACGGCAGTGGGGATGAGCAGTTCTTC.

The chain employs TRBV18 and TRBJ2-2; possible D gene TRBD1, 6 bases. CDR1 and CDR2 from the germline V gene are KGHSH and LQKENI. V shed 2 bases and J shed 4 bases, with 11 bases lying between them. This CDR3 has 15 residues. CDR3 sequence (DNA): TGTGCCAGCTCACCAGAGGGGGTCGGCACCGGGGAGCTGTTTTTT. Its translation is CASSPEGVGTGELFF.

The V and J genes are TRBV28 and TRBJ2-7; the D is unclear. The CDR3 is 14 residues long. The V end was cut by 2 bases, the J end by 7 bases, with 15 bases between. The germline gives CDR1 MDHEN, CDR2 SYDVKM. The CDR3 DNA follows: TGTGCCAGCAGTTTAGAACCCCCCGGTGGAGAGCAGTACTTC. Its translation is CASSLEPPGGEQYF.

The chain has TRBV27 and TRBJ2-1; D remains unclear. Looked up from germline, CDR1 is MNHEY and CDR2 is SMNVEV (reference sequence). The CDR3 is made up of 13 amino acids. V was trimmed by 6 bases and J by 8 bases, leaving 14 bases between them. CDR3 sequence (DNA): TGTGCCAGCAGGCCCTGGGCTGGGGATGAGCAGTTCTTC. It specifies CASRPWAGDEQFF.